The 18 T cell receptor beta chains below come from one sample, sequenced in a study of T cell changes during pregnancy in multiple sclerosis. Here immunoSEQ multiplex PCR was the method, and the copy in TCRdb shows in-frame clones only, minus some. This sample carries approximately 44,000 clones, 90% of them seen once, and the ten largest clones take under 0.85%. Sequencing used CD4+ T cells from peripheral blood mononuclear cells, obtained before pregnancy. The receptors here all came from a female donor with multiple sclerosis, enrolled in a pregnancy study.

The gene calls are TRBV27 and TRBJ1-4, with a tentative D call TRBD1 (5 bases). With 4 bases removed from V and 8 bases from J, the gap between germline ends came to 14 bases. The V gene's germline CDR1 is MNHEY and CDR2 SMNVEV (reference sequence). The CDR3 totals 14 residues. The CDR3 region is CASSSAGLFEKLFF. The CDR3 DNA follows: TGTGCCAGCAGTTCCGCGGGGCTATTCGAAAAACTGTTTTTT.

The rearrangement uses TRBV5-1 and TRBJ2-1; D call uncertain. CDR3 length equals 14 residues. V was clipped by 0 bases and J by 3 bases, with 7 bases between them. Germline CDR1 is SGHRS and CDR2 is YFSETQ. Here the CDR3 reads CASSLEFSYNEQFF. The CDR3 nucleotides read TGCGCCAGCAGCTTGGAATTCAGCTACAATGAGCAGTTCTTC. The full variable domain, completed using reference TRBV5-1 and TRBJ2-1, is KAGVTQTPRYLIKTRGQQVTLSCSPISGHRSVSWYQQTPGQGLQFLFEYFSETQRNKGNFPGRFSGRQFSNSRSEMNVSTLELGDSALYLCASSLEFSYNEQFFGPGTRLTVL.

The chain uses TRBV21-1 and TRBJ1-2. TRBV21-1 is assigned pseudogene status. This CDR3 contains 13 residues. The CDR3 nucleotides read TGTGCCAGCAGCAGCGGGATCCACTATGGCTACACCTTC. This sequence encodes CASSSGIHYGYTF.

The chain is built from TRBV19 and TRBJ2-5; 11 nucleotides agree with TRBD2. CDR3 length: 16 residues. V shed 4 bases and J 4 bases; nucleotides not matched to a gene: 8. In germline, CDR1 is LNHDA, CDR2 SQIVND (reference sequence). The DNA of the CDR3 is TGTGCCAGTAGTAGGCTCGGGACTAGCGGCGCAGAGACCCAGTACTTC. Translating gives CASSRLGTSGAETQYF.

The chain links TRBV7-2 to TRBJ1-5, with a tentative D call TRBD1 (5 bases). V shed 0 bases and J shed 6 bases, with 6 bases lying between them. Germline V lookup: CDR1 SGHTA, CDR2 FQGNSA. There are 13 residues in the CDR3. This CDR3 reads CASSLAGGQPQHF. In DNA form, the CDR3 reads TGTGCCAGCAGCTTAGCGGGGGGTCAGCCCCAGCATTTT.

The rearrangement links TRBV7-9 to TRBJ1-5; maybe TRBD1 (6 bases). Deletions cut 2 bases from V and 4 bases from J, with 9 bases between. Per germline, CDR1 SEHNR and CDR2 FQNEAQ (reference sequence). The CDR3 totals 14 residues. The CDR3 nucleotides read TGTGCCAGCAGCTTAAAGGACAGAAATCAGCCCCAGCATTTT. Its protein is CASSLKDRNQPQHF.

The chain links TRBV18 to TRBJ2-7, with D perhaps TRBD1 (5 bases). This CDR3 spans 14 amino acids. Trimming stripped 3 bases from V and 0 bases from J, with 9 bases between. Germline V gene sequence: CDR1 KGHSH, CDR2 LQKENI. Written as DNA, the CDR3 is TGTGCCAGCTCACCTTCGACAGTCTCCTACGAGCAGTACTTC. Its translation is CASSPSTVSYEQYF.

The chain is built from TRBV7-9 and TRBJ2-7, with D perhaps matching TRBD2 (5 bases). V was cut by 2 bases and J by 0 bases, with 11 bases left in between. The CDR3 contains 15 residues. Per the germline V gene, CDR1 is SEHNR and CDR2 is FQNEAQ (reference sequence). The CDR3 region is CASSLRGTSSYEQYF. DNA of the CDR3: TGTGCCAGCAGCTTACGGGGAACGAGCTCCTACGAGCAGTACTTC.

The genes are TRBV14 and TRBJ2-5, with D possibly matching TRBD1 (5 bases). The CDR3 length is 12 residues. The germline V gene has CDR1 SGHDN and CDR2 FVKESK. Trimming stripped 3 bases from V and 9 bases from J, with 11 bases between. CDR3 in amino acids: CASSHPLGAQYF. CDR3 DNA sequence: TGTGCCAGCAGCCATCCCTTAGGGGCCCAGTACTTC.

V usage is TRBV4-3 and J usage is TRBJ1-6, with 7 nucleotides matching TRBD1. Trimming at V came to 3 bases and at J to 9 bases, leaving 8 bases not matched to a gene. The CDR3 has 15 residues. Germline V gene lookup returns CDR1 LGHNA and CDR2 YSLEER. CDR3 sequence (DNA): TGCGCCAGCAGCCAGCCCGGACAGGCGGGTTCACCCCTCCACTTT. This encodes CASSQPGQAGSPLHF.

The rearrangement uses TRBV9 and TRBJ1-5; D might be TRBD1 (6 bases). V lost 0 bases and J 0 bases, leaving 7 bases between the germline ends. Germline assignment: CDR1 SGDLS and CDR2 YYNGEE. The CDR3 runs to 15 residues. This CDR3 reads CASSVGQDSNQPQHF. CDR3 nucleotides: TGTGCCAGCAGCGTAGGACAGGATAGCAATCAGCCCCAGCATTTT.

This chain uses TRBV7-9 with TRBJ2-7, with 12 bases fitting TRBD1. V was clipped by 8 bases and J by 4 bases; unmatched bases: 15. The CDR3 is 17 residues long. Germline V gene lookup returns CDR1 SEHNR and CDR2 FQNEAQ (reference sequence). CDR3 in amino acids: CASSPSIPGQGAYEQYF. For the CDR3, the DNA is TGTGCCAGCTCCCCCTCTATACCGGGACAGGGGGCGTACGAGCAGTACTTC.

The rearrangement joins TRBV9 to TRBJ2-7, with 7 positions matching TRBD1. The V segment lost 4 bases and the J segment 5 bases; nucleotides outside the gene matches: 9. Germline assignment: CDR1 SGDLS and CDR2 YYNGEE. This CDR3 is built from 14 residues. Here the CDR3 DNA reads TGTGCCAGCAGCCTATCGGACAGGTTTAACGAGCAGTACTTC. Residues: CASSLSDRFNEQYF. The full variable domain, rest sourced from reference TRBV9 and TRBJ2-7, is DSGVTQTPKHLITATGQRVTLRCSPRSGDLSVYWYQQSLDQGLQFLIQYYNGEERAKGNILERFSAQQFPDLHSELNLSSLELGDSALYFCASSLSDRFNEQYFGPGTRLTVT.

The chain has TRBV28 and TRBJ2-7; 7 bases are a match to TRBD2. From germline, CDR1 is MDHEN and CDR2 SYDVKM. This CDR3 region has 17 residues. The V gene end was trimmed by 4 bases and the J gene end by 4 bases; junction bases not matched to a gene: 16. This chain's CDR3 is CASSSLAITSDQYEQYF. CDR3 coding DNA: TGTGCCAGCAGTTCTCTGGCCATAACTAGCGATCAATACGAGCAGTACTTC. Full variable domain (remainder filled in from reference TRBV28 and TRBJ2-7): DVKVTQSSRYLVKRTGEKVFLECVQDMDHENMFWYRQDPGLGLRLIYFSYDVKMKEKGDIPEGYSVSREKKERFSLILESASTNQTSMYLCASSSLAITSDQYEQYFGPGTRLTVT.

V gene TRBV27 combines with J gene TRBJ2-1; TRBD1 is a possible D gene (6 bases). There are 13 residues in the CDR3. Trimming shortened V by 6 bases and J by 8 bases, and 14 bases separated the two germline ends. In germline, CDR1 is MNHEY, CDR2 SMNVEV (reference sequence). CDR3 in amino acids: CASRPLQGYEQFF. CDR3 bases: TGTGCCAGCAGGCCTTTACAGGGCTATGAGCAGTTCTTC.

V is TRBV18 and J is TRBJ2-7; 10 bases map to TRBD1. This CDR3 contains 15 residues. CDR1 KGHSH and CDR2 LQKENI come from the germline V gene. The trim removed 3 bases at V and 0 bases at J, leaving 2 bases unmatched. The DNA of the CDR3 is TGTGCCAGCTCACCGACAGGGGGCGCCTCCTACGAGCAGTACTTC. This codes for CASSPTGGASYEQYF.

This chain uses TRBV6-1 with TRBJ1-5, with 8 bases fitting TRBD1. This CDR3 spans 16 amino acids. V lost 2 bases, J lost 6 bases, and 9 bases stayed unmatched. CDR1 and CDR2 (germline): MNHNS, SASEGT. The DNA of the CDR3 is TGTGCCAGCAGTGAACAGGGACAGGTGTCGGGTCAGCCCCAGCATTTT. Encoded protein: CASSEQGQVSGQPQHF.

The chain recombines TRBV18 with TRBJ2-1, with 10 bases matching TRBD2. Germline values: CDR1 KGHSH, CDR2 LQKENI. The length of the CDR3 is 17 residues. The trim removed 0 bases at V and 5 bases at J, leaving 7 bases unmatched. The CDR3 DNA is TGTGCCAGCTCACCACCCGGACTAGCGGTGGTACACAATGAGCAGTTCTTC. It encodes CASSPPGLAVVHNEQFF.